Listed here is a single T cell receptor beta chain. The CDR3 is 14 amino acids. CDR1 and CDR2 from the germline V gene are MNHEY and SVGAGI. The V and J ends lost 8 bases and 7 bases, in that order; junction bases with no gene match: 7. This entry comes from a study of blood T cell repertoires in COVID-19. Looking at the study overall: COVID-19 samples, acute and convalescent, were from the United States, Italy and Spain. The cDNA or gDNA used as material had been derived from T cells, B-cell-depleted T cells, or PBMCs.

Under the authors' procedure: For nucleated cells, counts were estimated from reference gene primer amplification. Clones were sequenced by immunoSEQ multiplex PCR, and TCRdb holds only the in-frame ones, with some missing. From that table come the V and J calls and clone size; the DNA was used to work out D and trimming. This table has roughly 93,000 clones, roughly 80% appearing once. Sequencing was carried out using peripheral blood. This clonotype was obtained from a woman older than 75 with acute or convalescent COVID-19. The genes are TRBV6-5 and TRBJ1-6; 8 nucleotides align to TRBD1. The CDR3 nucleotides are TGTGCCAGCCCCCTCAGGGGGCGGAATTCACCCCTCCACTTT. Residues: CASPLRGRNSPLHF.